Given below is one T cell receptor beta chain in context. In the original processing: Amplification of reference gene primers was used by the study to estimate nucleated cell counts. Assay used: immunoSEQ multiplex PCR; TCRdb lists only in-frame clones, some missing. V and J calls and clone size are copied from that table; D and trimming were computed from the DNA. The profile shows about 100,000 clones, 75% to 95% of them singletons. CDR1 is SGHAT and CDR2 is FQDESV in the germline V gene (reference sequence). J lost 0 bases, V lost 4 bases, and 8 bases had no gene match. The CDR3 consists of 16 residues. The source of the sample is a study of blood T cell repertoires in COVID-19. The overall study: PBMCs, B-cell-depleted T cells, or T cells were the source of the cDNA or gDNA that made up the material.

The specimen sequenced was peripheral blood. The origin of this receptor is a woman in her twenties or thirties with acute or convalescent COVID-19. The chain recombines TRBV11-1 with TRBJ2-7, with 8 bases identical to TRBD2. CDR3 protein: CASSSGGAGVSYEQYF. CDR3 nucleotide sequence: TGTGCCAGCAGCTCCGGGGGAGCGGGGGTCTCCTACGAGCAGTACTTC.